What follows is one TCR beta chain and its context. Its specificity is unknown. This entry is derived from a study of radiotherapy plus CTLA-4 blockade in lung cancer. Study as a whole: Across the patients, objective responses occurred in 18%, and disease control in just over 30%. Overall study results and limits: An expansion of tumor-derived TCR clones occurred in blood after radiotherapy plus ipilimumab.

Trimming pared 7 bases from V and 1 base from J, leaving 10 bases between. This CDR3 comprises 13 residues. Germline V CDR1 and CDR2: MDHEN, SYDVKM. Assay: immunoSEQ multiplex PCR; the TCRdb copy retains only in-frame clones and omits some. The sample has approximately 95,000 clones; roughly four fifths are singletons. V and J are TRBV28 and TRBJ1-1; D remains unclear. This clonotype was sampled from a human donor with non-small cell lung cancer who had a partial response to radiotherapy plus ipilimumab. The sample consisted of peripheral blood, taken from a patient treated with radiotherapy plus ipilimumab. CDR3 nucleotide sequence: TGTGCCAGCATCAGGCAGCAGAACACTGAAGCTTTCTTT. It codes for CASIRQQNTEAFF.